This TCR beta chain appears in the sequencing data of a study of CD8+ T cells in alopecia areata. The sequencing template was cDNA reverse transcribed from extracted RNA. This table comes from immunoSEQ multiplex PCR, and its TCRdb copy is limited to in-frame clones, with some not included. Altogether approximately 200,000 clones are present, roughly three fifths being singletons, with the ten largest covering roughly 0.67%. Treatment noted: oral pan-JAK inhibitor, 5-10 mg twice daily. Both CD4+ and CD8+ T cells were separated by sorting PBMCs. Details on this clone: As yet, its antigen is unknown. This sample includes further DNA sequences coding for the same CDR3.

The V gene's germline CDR1 is SQVTM and CDR2 ANQGSEA. The CDR3 length is 13 residues. With 6 bases removed from V and 0 bases from J, the gap between germline ends came to 11 bases. General observations from the study: Tofacitinib significantly decreased scalp clonality and expanded CD8+ clones among top 100. Scalp sequencing captures resident alphabeta T cells of normal skin too.

The specimen comprised CD4+ T cells sorted from blood, sampled at week 4, from a patient treated with tofacitinib. The TCR originated in a human donor with alopecia areata. The rearrangement joins TRBV29-1 to TRBJ1-1; D is possibly TRBD1 (5 bases). The chain's CDR3 is CSVGGRMNTEAFF. In DNA form, the CDR3 reads TGCAGCGTGGGGGGACGGATGAACACTGAAGCTTTCTTT.